Below, 19 T cell receptor beta chains from the same sample are listed, as sequenced in a study of blood T cell repertoires in COVID-19. Repertoires were generated with immunoSEQ multiplex PCR, while TCRdb's copy carries only in-frame clones and drops some. The profile shows 90,000 to 150,000 clones, about 89% of them singletons. Sequencing input: peripheral blood. These receptors originate from a human donor with acute or convalescent COVID-19. The donor label of this sample is uncertain.

This clone was recorded a few times. The chain employs TRBV27 and TRBJ1-1, with D possibly TRBD1 on 6 matching bases. This CDR3 region has 18 residues. From germline, CDR1 is MNHEY and CDR2 SMNVEV (reference sequence). Trimming left V 4 bases short and J 8 bases short, with 29 bases between. Here the CDR3 DNA reads TGTGCCAGCAGTTCACCGGCCCGACAGGTATTGAATCGTCGGGAAGCTTTCTTT. This gives the protein CASSSPARQVLNRREAFF.

The rearrangement links TRBV27 to TRBJ2-6; weak D call: TRBD1 (6 bases). The germline gives CDR1 MNHEY, CDR2 SMNVEV (reference sequence). The V and J ends lost 6 bases and 3 bases respectively, with 15 bases between them. This CDR3 is built from 16 residues. The DNA of the CDR3 is TGTGCCAGCAGGGACCCCAGGGGCTATGGGGCCAACGTCCTGACTTTC. Protein product: CASRDPRGYGANVLTF.

The chain carries TRBV27 and TRBJ1-6; D uncertain. The V gene lost 9 bases and the J gene lost 10 bases, with 16 bases spanning the gap. This CDR3 has 13 residues. CDR1 MNHEY and CDR2 SMNVEV come from the germline V gene (reference sequence). The CDR3 region is CASKEGGQSPLHF. The CDR3 DNA reads as TGTGCCAGTAAAGAGGGTGGGCAATCACCCCTCCACTTT.

A few counts support this clone. The V call is TRBV13, the J call TRBJ2-2, with 13 bases aligning to TRBD2. CDR1 and CDR2 from the germline V gene are PRHDT and FYEKMQ (reference sequence). V shed 2 bases, J shed 6 bases, and the junction held 3 bases outside the gene matches. The CDR3 is made up of 16 amino acids. The CDR3 here is CASSLPTSGGPGELFF. CDR3 coding DNA: TGTGCCAGCAGCTTACCGACTAGCGGGGGGCCCGGGGAGCTGTTTTTT.

V is TRBV14 and J is TRBJ2-1; 11 bases are a match to TRBD2. Germline V gene sequence: CDR1 SGHDN, CDR2 FVKESK. After removal of 0 bases from V and 3 bases from J, the junction contained 10 bases not matched to a gene. This CDR3 has 19 amino acids. CDR3 sequence: CASSQDQGTSGRFYNEQFF. DNA for the CDR3: TGTGCCAGCAGCCAAGATCAGGGGACTAGCGGTAGATTCTACAATGAGCAGTTCTTC.

This chain connects TRBV5-6 to TRBJ1-1, with a weak D call TRBD1 (6 bases). The CDR3 has 15 amino acids. Germline CDR1 reads SGHDT; CDR2 reads YYEEEE. V lost 2 bases and J 2 bases, leaving 13 bases between the germline ends. The CDR3 DNA sequence: TGTGCCAGCAGCTTAACAGGGTTGGGCAACACTGAAGCTTTCTTT. The encoded protein is CASSLTGLGNTEAFF. The full variable domain, with the rest looked up from reference TRBV5-6 and TRBJ1-1, is DAGVTQSPTHLIKTRGQQVTLRCSPKSGHDTVSWYQQALGQGPQFIFQYYEEEERQRGNFPDRFSGHQFPNYSSELNVNALLLGDSALYLCASSLTGLGNTEAFFGQGTRLTVV.

The chain uses TRBV6-5 and TRBJ2-7; 10 nucleotides line up with TRBD1. This CDR3 has 14 amino acids. The V segment lost 4 bases and the J segment 4 bases; nucleotides outside the gene matches: 4. Germline lookup yields CDR1 MNHEY and CDR2 SVGAGI. The CDR3 DNA reads TGTGCCAGCAGTTCTGGACAGGGGGTGTACGAGCAGTACTTC. It translates to CASSSGQGVYEQYF.

The rearrangement uses TRBV12-3 or TRBV12-4 and TRBJ1-5; no definite D call. The V end lost 3 bases, the J end lost 5 bases, and 8 bases lay between the germline ends. The length of the CDR3 is 13 residues. The CDR3 region has the DNA TGTGCCAGCAGTTTGACTAGGGATCAGCCCCAGCATTTT. This codes for CASSLTRDQPQHF.

The chain combines TRBV7-2 with TRBJ2-2; D is unresolved. Germline CDR1 and CDR2: SGHTA and FQGNSA. With 0 bases removed from V and 1 base from J, the gap between germline ends came to 9 bases. The CDR3 totals 16 residues. The CDR3 DNA follows: TGTGCCAGCAGCTTAGCGGCAGTAAGGAACACCGGGGAGCTGTTTTTT. Translating it yields CASSLAAVRNTGELFF.

J is TRBJ2-7 and V is TRBV21-1; the table's D call, TRBD1, has no DNA check behind it. TRBV21-1 is listed as a pseudogene. The CDR3 runs 15 residues. The DNA for the CDR3 is TGTGCCAGCAGCAAAGTCGGGACAGTACTCTACGAGCAGTACTTC. Its translation is CASSKVGTVLYEQYF.

The chain carries TRBV6-2 or TRBV6-3 and TRBJ1-5, with TRBD1 matching over 7 bases. The CDR3 is 18 residues long. V gave up 2 bases and J gave up 3 bases; unmatched junction bases: 13. Germline V gene data show CDR1 as MNHEY and CDR2 as SVGEGT. The CDR3 DNA is TGTGCCAGCAGTTACGACCGCCGGGACAGAGGGCCCAATCAGCCCCAGCATTTT. Its protein product is CASSYDRRDRGPNQPQHF.

The rearrangement joins TRBV6-1 to TRBJ2-7; D possibly corresponds to TRBD2 (6 bases). Germline V CDR1 and CDR2: MNHNS, SASEGT. This CDR3 has 15 residues. With 3 bases removed from V and 2 bases from J, the gap between germline ends came to 14 bases. The CDR3 nucleotides read TGTGCCAGCAGTGAGATGGCGGGACCGGCCTACGAGCAGTACTTC. Its protein product is CASSEMAGPAYEQYF.

The rearrangement links TRBV5-4 to TRBJ1-4, with D uncertain. The germline V and J ends were trimmed by 3 bases and 0 bases, with 12 bases remaining between them. The CDR3 is 16 amino acids. Germline V CDR1 and CDR2: SGHNT, YYREEE (reference sequence). The CDR3 DNA follows: TGTGCCAGCAGCTCCGGACTAACAGCAACTAATGAAAAACTGTTTTTT. This gives the protein CASSSGLTATNEKLFF.

The rearrangement joins TRBV30 to TRBJ1-6; no clear D. The CDR3 contains 13 residues. Germline V gene sequence: CDR1 GTSNPN, CDR2 SVGIG (reference sequence). Trimming cost V 2 bases and J 10 bases, with 12 bases left between them. This CDR3 reads CAWSPVQNSPLHF. CDR3 DNA sequence: TGTGCCTGGAGTCCAGTTCAAAACTCACCCCTCCACTTT.

V and J are TRBV19 and TRBJ2-1; D is unclear. Germline values: CDR1 LNHDA, CDR2 SQIVND (reference sequence). The CDR3 has 14 amino acids. V was pared by 7 bases and J by 8 bases, with 18 bases between. The DNA for the CDR3 is TGTGCCAGTACCCCCATTGGCCGGGTCGATGAGCAGTTCTTC. This codes for CASTPIGRVDEQFF.

This clone was detected only a few times. The rearrangement uses TRBV28 and TRBJ2-7; the D gene is possibly TRBD2 (6 bases). The length of the CDR3 is 15 residues. The V and J ends lost 2 bases and 0 bases respectively, with 11 bases between them. Germline V CDR1 and CDR2: MDHEN, SYDVKM. This CDR3 reads CASSLAGTSSYEQYF. CDR3 nucleotides: TGTGCCAGCAGTTTAGCGGGGACCAGCTCCTACGAGCAGTACTTC.

The chain carries TRBV12-3 or TRBV12-4 and TRBJ1-2, with 7 bases aligning to TRBD1. This CDR3 comprises 13 residues. Trimming cost V 6 bases and J 7 bases; bases outside gene matches: 8. In DNA, the CDR3 is TGTGCCAGCAGGTTGACAGGGATTCGTGGCTACACCTTC. Translating it yields CASRLTGIRGYTF.

The chain is built from TRBV18 and TRBJ1-6, with a tentative D call TRBD1 (6 bases). The CDR3 length is 14 residues. CDR1 and CDR2 (germline): KGHSH, LQKENI. The V gene lost 3 bases and the J gene lost 6 bases, with 9 bases spanning the gap. CDR3 in amino acids: CASSPTGSNSPLHF. The CDR3, as DNA: TGTGCCAGCTCACCGACAGGCTCTAATTCACCCCTCCACTTT.

This clone occurred once. The gene calls are TRBV5-6 and TRBJ2-3; 9 nucleotides agree with TRBD2. This CDR3 contains 15 residues. V was clipped by 2 bases and J by 5 bases; unmatched bases: 6. Germline CDR1 is SGHDT and CDR2 is YYEEEE. CDR3: CASSFGGRALDTQYF. CDR3 sequence (DNA): TGTGCCAGCAGCTTTGGCGGGAGGGCTCTAGATACGCAGTATTTT.